These 29 T cell receptor beta chains were all obtained from the same sample, sequenced in a study of blood T cell repertoires in COVID-19. The assay was immunoSEQ multiplex PCR, and TCRdb's table has in-frame clones only and misses some. There are 190,000 or so clones in the sample; about four fifths occur only once, and over 6.5% lies in the top ten. Sequencing input: PBMCs or T cells enriched from blood (not recorded which). Receptors were obtained from a middle-aged man who had recovered from COVID-19.

Here the CDR3 DNA reads TGTGCCAGTAGTATTTCCGGGTCTGAAGCTTTCTTT. Translated: CASSISGSEAFF. This chain joins TRBV19 and TRBJ1-1; D is unclear. V was shortened by 3 bases and J by 6 bases, with 8 bases between the two germline ends. This CDR3 has 12 residues. Germline V lookup: CDR1 LNHDA, CDR2 SQIVND (reference sequence).

The V call is TRBV5-1, the J call TRBJ1-2; D is possibly TRBD1 (6 bases). Trimming removed 4 bases at V and 8 bases at J, with 18 bases between. This CDR3 comprises 14 residues. The germline V gene has CDR1 SGHRS and CDR2 YFSETQ. The CDR3 nucleotides are TGCGCCAGCAGCCCAGGGGACCGGACGGGGGGCTACACCTTC. Amino acid sequence: CASSPGDRTGGYTF.

The rearrangement links TRBV29-1 to TRBJ2-3; 11 bases are a match to TRBD1. The CDR3 extends over 16 amino acids. Germline CDR1 and CDR2: SQVTM and ANQGSEA. The ends lost 2 bases at V and 4 bases at J; junction bases unmatched: 8. In DNA, the CDR3 is TGCAGCGTTGAACATACCGGGACAGGGGGGCCAGATACGCAGTATTTT. Translation gives CSVEHTGTGGPDTQYF.

The gene calls are TRBV5-8 and TRBJ2-1; D may be TRBD2 (5 bases). Trimming cost V 5 bases and J 8 bases, with 14 bases left between them. This CDR3 has 13 residues. From germline, CDR1 is SGHTS and CDR2 YDEGEE. In nucleotides, the CDR3 is TGTGCCAGCAGTCTTATTCGGGGTTATGAGCAGTTCTTC. It codes for CASSLIRGYEQFF. The variable domain in full, completed from reference TRBV5-8 and TRBJ2-1, reads EAGVTQSPTHLIKTRGQQATLRCSPISGHTSVYWYQQALGLGLQFLLWYDEGEERNRGNFPPRFSGRQFPNYSSELNVNALELEDSALYLCASSLIRGYEQFFGPGTRLTVL.

The chain recombines TRBV27 with TRBJ2-7; D uncertain. V lost 5 bases to trimming and J lost 7 bases, with 24 bases between them. Germline CDR1 is MNHEY and CDR2 is SMNVEV (reference sequence). The CDR3 is 16 amino acids. The CDR3 sequence: CASSPARPSPRWEQYF. The CDR3 nucleotides read TGTGCCAGCAGTCCAGCACGACCAAGCCCTAGGTGGGAGCAGTACTTC.

The count of this clone is one. This CDR3 reads CASYSGDSSGNTIYF. The CDR3 region has the DNA TGCGCCAGCTATTCCGGGGACAGCTCTGGAAACACCATATATTTT. The rearrangement uses TRBV5-1 and TRBJ1-3; 7 nucleotides match TRBD1. V shed 7 bases and J 0 bases; nucleotides not matched to a gene: 7. The CDR3 covers 15 residues. Germline V gene sequence: CDR1 SGHRS, CDR2 YFSETQ.

The rearrangement links TRBV4-2 to TRBJ2-7; the D is unclear. V dropped 3 bases and J dropped 3 bases, with 12 bases sitting between them. This CDR3 has 14 amino acids. Germline values: CDR1 LGHNA, CDR2 YNFKEQ. For the CDR3, the DNA is TGTGCCAGCAGCCACGTCGGCAGAGGCTACGAGCAGTACTTC. It is translated as CASSHVGRGYEQYF.

The V gene is TRBV24-1, the J gene TRBJ2-1; D is undetermined. Germline lookup yields CDR1 KGHDR and CDR2 SFDVKD. CDR3 length: 14 amino acids. The V end lost 0 bases, the J end lost 0 bases, and 2 bases lay between the germline ends. CDR3 protein: CATSDLRSYNEQFF. The CDR3 DNA follows: TGTGCCACCAGTGATTTGCGCTCCTACAATGAGCAGTTCTTC.

The chain employs TRBV19 and TRBJ1-5; 8 bases agree with TRBD1. The CDR3 loop spans 17 amino acids. Trimming at V came to 6 bases and at J to 3 bases, leaving 13 bases not matched to a gene. Looked up from germline, CDR1 is LNHDA and CDR2 is SQIVND (reference sequence). The CDR3, as DNA: TGTGCCAGTAGCTGGCCCCCGGGACAGGCCAACAATCAGCCCCAGCATTTT. Translating it yields CASSWPPGQANNQPQHF.

J is TRBJ2-7 and V is TRBV7-8; 7 bases are a match to TRBD2. Trimming took 4 bases from V and 3 from J; bases not matched to a gene: 12. Germline values: CDR1 SGHVS, CDR2 FQNEAQ. CDR3 length equals 16 residues. CDR3 sequence reads: CASSSRLERGDYEQYF. The DNA of the CDR3 is TGTGCCAGCAGCTCCCGATTGGAGCGGGGTGACTACGAGCAGTACTTC.

This chain uses TRBV28 with TRBJ2-7, with D possibly matching TRBD2 (5 bases). Germline V lookup: CDR1 MDHEN, CDR2 SYDVKM. CDR3 size: 14 residues. The V and J ends lost 6 bases and 4 bases respectively, with 16 bases between them. CDR3 nucleotides: TGTGCCAGCAGCTCTCTCGGGGTTAAGTACGAGCAGTACTTC. The encoded protein is CASSSLGVKYEQYF.

This chain links TRBV3-1 (or the pseudogene TRBV3-2) with TRBJ2-3; TRBD2 aligns across 8 bases. The V and J ends lost 0 bases and 5 bases, in that order; junction bases with no gene match: 10. The CDR3 loop spans 17 amino acids. The V gene's germline CDR1 is LGHDT and CDR2 YNNKEL (reference sequence). CDR3 nucleotide sequence: TGTGCCAGCAGCCAAGAAAGGGAGCGGGGGAGTAAAGATACGCAGTATTTT. Protein: CASSQERERGSKDTQYF.

In its sample, this clone was seen a few times. The J gene is TRBJ1-3, the V gene TRBV5-1; no definite D call. Germline assignment: CDR1 SGHRS and CDR2 YFSETQ. This CDR3 region has 15 residues. V dropped 0 bases and J dropped 2 bases, with 9 bases sitting between them. DNA of the CDR3: TGCGCCAGCAGCTTGGGGACGGGGACTGGAAACACCATATATTTT. Translating gives CASSLGTGTGNTIYF.

The rearrangement links TRBV9 to TRBJ1-1; no clear D gene. The CDR3 contains 14 residues. Germline lookup yields CDR1 SGDLS and CDR2 YYNGEE. Trimming pared 0 bases from V and 2 bases from J, leaving 8 bases between. CDR3 coding DNA: TGTGCCAGCAGCGTAGAGGTAGCTAACACTGAAGCTTTCTTT. Its translation: CASSVEVANTEAFF.

This clone has just a few counts. The chain is built from TRBV6-5 and TRBJ2-7, with 8 positions matching TRBD1. The CDR3 runs 13 residues. The germline gives CDR1 MNHEY, CDR2 SVGAGI. J gave up 6 bases and V 0 bases, and 1 base lay outside the gene matches. Here the CDR3 DNA reads TGTGCCAGCAGTTACTCCGACAGGGGCGAGCAGTACTTC. It specifies CASSYSDRGEQYF.

Only one count was recorded for this clone. The chain couples TRBV2 to TRBJ1-6; perhaps TRBD1 as D (5 bases). The CDR3 length is 14 residues. Trimming pared 8 bases from V and 7 bases from J, leaving 15 bases between. Germline CDR1 SNHLY, CDR2 FYNNEI. CDR3 residues: CASSQDVGNSPLHF. CDR3 in DNA: TGTGCCAGCTCACAGGATGTCGGAAATTCACCCCTCCACTTT.

The chain has TRBV5-5 and TRBJ2-3; TRBD1 matches at 9 bases. The germline V gene has CDR1 SGHKS and CDR2 YYEKEE (reference sequence). Germline trimming cut 1 base from V and 3 bases from J; bases unmatched to any gene: 3. The CDR3 totals 15 residues. CDR3 region: CASSLTGGSTDTQYF. The CDR3 DNA reads as TGTGCCAGCAGCTTGACAGGGGGCTCGACAGATACGCAGTATTTT.

For the CDR3, the DNA is TGTGCCAGCAGTTACAGACAACTTAAGAACACTGAAGCTTTCTTT. This encodes CASSYRQLKNTEAFF. The chain uses TRBV6-2 or TRBV6-3 and TRBJ1-1, with D unclear. V was clipped by 2 bases and J by 1 base, with 11 bases between them. This CDR3 is 15 amino acids long. The germline V gene has CDR1 MNHEY and CDR2 SVGEGT.

The chain is built from TRBV5-1 and TRBJ2-2; TRBD1 matches 9 bases. Germline loops: CDR1 SGHRS, CDR2 YFSETQ. V gave up 9 bases and J gave up 2 bases; unmatched junction bases: 11. This CDR3 is 16 amino acids long. The CDR3 loop reads CATHKGQGTNTGELFF. CDR3 in DNA: TGCGCCACCCACAAGGGACAGGGAACAAACACCGGGGAGCTGTTTTTT.

This clone came up once. The V call is TRBV5-4, the J call TRBJ2-1, with a tentative D call TRBD1 (6 bases). V gave up 0 bases and J gave up 7 bases, with 14 bases separating them. CDR3 size: 15 residues. Looked up from germline, CDR1 is SGHNT and CDR2 is YYREEE (reference sequence). CDR3 sequence (DNA): TGTGCCAGCAGCTTGGAAGGGGGAACAAGTAATGAGCAGTTCTTC. Its protein is CASSLEGGTSNEQFF.

V gene TRBV4-2 combines with J gene TRBJ1-2; possible D gene TRBD1, 5 bases. Trimming took 0 bases from V and 4 from J, leaving 21 bases between them. CDR1 is LGHNA, CDR2 YNFKEQ, per germline. CDR3 length: 18 amino acids. The CDR3 here is CASSQEGRAGTYGYGYTF. In DNA, the CDR3 is TGTGCCAGCAGCCAAGAAGGGAGGGCGGGGACTTACGGCTATGGCTACACCTTC.

The table lists this clone with a count of one. The chain has TRBV30 and TRBJ1-4, with 10 bases aligning to TRBD1. Germline CDR1 reads GTSNPN; CDR2 reads SVGIG (reference sequence). The CDR3 sequence is 14 residues long. The J segment lost 8 bases and the V segment lost 0 bases, leaving 3 bases of the junction unmatched. DNA of the CDR3: TGTGCCTGGAGTGTGGACAGGGGGTCGGAAAAACTGTTTTTT. Translation: CAWSVDRGSEKLFF.

This chain links TRBV5-1 with TRBJ1-1; 11 nucleotides agree with TRBD1. Losses at the gene ends were 4 bases for V and 4 bases for J; bases not matched to a gene: 9. Germline V CDR1 and CDR2: SGHRS, YFSETQ. The CDR3 runs to 16 residues. This CDR3 is CASSIRTGGPSTEAFF. CDR3 nucleotides: TGCGCCAGCAGCATACGGACAGGGGGCCCCAGCACTGAAGCTTTCTTT.

V and J are TRBV5-6 and TRBJ1-2; D may be TRBD1 (5 bases). CDR3 size: 15 residues. The V gene lost 4 bases and the J gene lost 4 bases, with 17 bases spanning the gap. The germline V gene has CDR1 SGHDT and CDR2 YYEEEE. The CDR3 DNA reads as TGTGCCAGCAGCACAGACAGTTTCAACTTCTATGGCTACACCTTC. This sequence encodes CASSTDSFNFYGYTF.

The chain joins TRBV24-1 to TRBJ1-3; unclear D gene. CDR3 length equals 11 residues. Trimming took 5 bases from V and 4 from J, leaving 2 bases between them. The germline CDR1 and CDR2 sequences are KGHDR and SFDVKD. Written as DNA, the CDR3 is TGTGCCACCAGTGCGGGAAACACCATATATTTT. It yields the protein CATSAGNTIYF.

The genes are TRBV6-5 and TRBJ1-2; D is unclear. This CDR3 has 14 residues. V lost 7 bases, J lost 5 bases, and 17 bases lay in between. CDR1 is MNHEY, CDR2 SVGAGI, per germline. CDR3 sequence reads: CASTRRGGNYGYTF. CDR3 DNA sequence: TGTGCCAGCACCCGACGCGGAGGGAATTATGGCTACACCTTC.

The V and J genes are TRBV29-1 and TRBJ1-1; D call uncertain. This CDR3 region has 13 residues. V lost 7 bases and J 5 bases, leaving 17 bases between the germline ends. The germline CDR1 and CDR2 sequences are SQVTM and ANQGSEA. CDR3 loop: CSATHHAGTEAFF. CDR3 bases: TGCAGCGCTACCCATCACGCCGGGACTGAAGCTTTCTTT.

The V call is TRBV2, the J call TRBJ1-2; D is uncertain. The CDR3 covers 14 residues. Germline CDR1 SNHLY, CDR2 FYNNEI. The V and J ends lost 6 bases and 5 bases respectively, with 16 bases between them. The CDR3 region is CASSAQVGGYGYTF. The CDR3 nucleotides read TGTGCCAGCAGCGCTCAGGTGGGCGGGTATGGCTACACCTTC.

A note on this clone: Relative to the germline gene, one junction end is altered; a read error may explain this. The chain combines TRBV6-2 or TRBV6-3 with TRBJ1-1; D is perhaps TRBD1 (5 bases). From germline, CDR1 is MNHEY and CDR2 SVGEGT. The CDR3 contains 13 residues. The CDR3 sequence: CASRYYGGTEAFF. The CDR3 DNA reads TGTGCCAGCAGATACTACGGGGGCACTGAAGCTTTCTTT.